The clone carrying this T cell receptor beta chain was seen a single time. This entry is derived from a study of blood T cell repertoires in COVID-19. Study information: Spain, Italy and the United States supplied samples that represented acute and convalescent COVID-19. Sample material is recorded as cDNA or gDNA derived from T cells, B-cell-depleted T cells, or PBMCs.

The germline V gene has CDR1 SGHTA and CDR2 FQGTGA. This CDR3 contains 16 residues. V dropped 2 bases and J dropped 1; count of bases not matched to a gene: 4. Authors' analysis steps: Amplified reference gene primers provided the basis for estimating nucleated cell counts. Clones were read by immunoSEQ multiplex PCR, and TCRdb kept only the in-frame ones, dropping some. For V, J and clone size, that table is used; D and trimming come from the DNA. The table lists roughly 230,000 clones, about 85% of them singletons. The sample comprised peripheral blood. The sequence was obtained from a woman older than 75 with acute or convalescent COVID-19. The rearrangement uses TRBV7-3 and TRBJ1-3; TRBD1 agrees at 8 bases. The CDR3 loop reads CASSLQGAQSGNTIYF. CDR3 nucleotides: TGTGCCAGCAGCTTACAGGGGGCGCAATCTGGAAACACCATATATTTT. Full variable domain (rest looked up from reference TRBV7-3 and TRBJ1-3): GAGVSQTPSNKVTEKGKYVELRCDPISGHTALYWYRQSLGQGPEFLIYFQGTGAADDSGLPNDRFFAVRPEGSVSTLKIQRTERGDSAVYLCASSLQGAQSGNTIYFGEGSWLTVV.